The 24 T cell receptor beta chains in this list originate from one sample, sequenced in a study of metastatic and nonmetastatic thyroid tumors. All patients were treatment-naive before thyroid surgery. MiXCR re-clonotyped the PCR reads for TCRdb. Here the sample spans tens of thousands of clones, approximately 44% being singletons. The sample comprised tumor tissue. The receptors were sampled from a male donor with papillary thyroid cancer or a benign thyroid nodule (not recorded which). Some clones in this sample may be carry-over from other donors' samples.

This chain links TRBV3-1 with TRBJ1-1; no firm D call. The CDR3 is made up of 13 amino acids. Looked up from germline, CDR1 is LGHDT and CDR2 is YNNKEL (reference sequence). The ends were cut back, 4 bases at V and 6 bases at J, with 12 bases in the middle. The DNA for the CDR3 is TGTGCCAGCAGCCGACGATCAGTATCTGAAGCTTTCTTT. Translating gives CASSRRSVSEAFF.

This clone occurred many times. The rearrangement uses TRBV5-1 and TRBJ2-2, with 10 nucleotides matching TRBD2. The CDR3 is made up of 15 amino acids. Germline V CDR1 and CDR2: SGHRS, YFSETQ. V was clipped by 3 bases and J by 7 bases; unmatched bases: 6. CDR3 residues: CASSSSGGISGELFF. Written as DNA, the CDR3 is TGCGCCAGCAGCTCTAGCGGGGGTATTAGCGGGGAGCTGTTTTTT.

The rearrangement joins TRBV11-1 to TRBJ1-2; no reliable D call. The CDR3 has 16 amino acids. The germline V gene has CDR1 SGHAT and CDR2 FQDESV (reference sequence). The ends were cut back, 3 bases at V and 1 base at J, with 15 bases in the middle. The CDR3 DNA is TGTGCCAGCAGCTTTAGTATCGAGGACCTTAACTATGGCTACACCTTC. Encoded protein: CASSFSIEDLNYGYTF.

The chain combines TRBV20-1 with TRBJ1-1; 9 bases fit TRBD1. Germline V gene data show CDR1 as DFQATT and CDR2 as SNEGSKA (reference sequence). CDR3 size: 13 residues. Trimming at V came to 5 bases and at J to 7 bases, leaving 8 bases not matched to a gene. The CDR3 sequence is CSALHRGQGEAFF. The CDR3 coding sequence is TGCAGTGCTCTACACAGGGGGCAAGGTGAAGCTTTCTTT.

This chain joins TRBV6-6 and TRBJ2-7; D may correspond to TRBD1 or TRBD2 (5 bases each). This CDR3 is built from 16 residues. V was clipped by 0 bases and J by 5 bases, with 17 bases between them. Germline CDR1 is MNHNY and CDR2 is SVGAGI (reference sequence). The DNA of the CDR3 is TGTGCCAGCAGTTACTCGATGAGGCCAGGGAGACACGAGCAGTACTTC. It is translated as CASSYSMRPGRHEQYF.

This clone was seen only a few times. The V call is TRBV6-1, the J call TRBJ2-5, with 8 bases lining up with TRBD2. Germline assignment: CDR1 MNHNS and CDR2 SASEGT. The CDR3 has 18 amino acids. V shed 0 bases, J shed 0 bases, and the junction held 9 bases outside the gene matches. The CDR3 reads CASSEAEFSGTYQETQYF. The CDR3 DNA follows: TGTGCCAGCAGTGAAGCCGAATTTAGCGGGACGTACCAAGAGACCCAGTACTTC.

This sequence joins TRBV30 and TRBJ1-1; D gene uncertain. Germline CDR1 reads GTSNPN; CDR2 reads SVGIG (reference sequence). V was trimmed by 5 bases and J by 6 bases, leaving 13 bases between them. The CDR3 has 12 residues. This CDR3 is CAWADPGAEAFF. CDR3 in DNA: TGTGCCTGGGCCGATCCTGGGGCTGAAGCTTTCTTT.

V is TRBV20-1 and J is TRBJ2-1; TRBD2 matches 10 bases. Germline V gene data show CDR1 as DFQATT and CDR2 as SNEGSKA (reference sequence). The CDR3 length is 14 residues. V shed 6 bases and J 4 bases; nucleotides not matched to a gene: 6. CDR3 sequence (DNA): TGCAGTGCCGAACTAGCGGGACCTTACAATGAGCAGTTCTTC. Protein sequence: CSAELAGPYNEQFF.

This clone was seen a few times. The chain recombines TRBV19 with TRBJ2-5; no clear D. Trimming pared 3 bases from V and 5 bases from J, leaving 10 bases between. Looked up from germline, CDR1 is LNHDA and CDR2 is SQIVND (reference sequence). The CDR3 is 13 residues long. The CDR3 protein is CASSISRVETQYF. The CDR3 coding sequence is TGTGCCAGTAGTATTTCCCGAGTGGAGACCCAGTACTTC.

This rearrangement joins TRBV11-2 to TRBJ1-6; a possible D gene is TRBD1 (5 bases). Per germline, CDR1 SGHAT and CDR2 FQNNGV. Deletions cut 4 bases from V and 1 base from J, with 14 bases between. The CDR3 spans 17 residues. The CDR3 region is CASSWRSGRSYNSPLHF. CDR3 DNA: TGTGCCAGCAGCTGGAGGTCGGGACGGTCCTATAATTCACCCCTCCACTTT.

This clone was recorded only once. J is TRBJ1-1 and V is TRBV5-1; 11 nucleotides align to TRBD1. CDR3 length equals 13 residues. The V and J ends lost 5 bases and 11 bases, in that order; junction bases with no gene match: 8. The germline gives CDR1 SGHRS, CDR2 YFSETQ. The CDR3: CASSRDRGMEAFF. Here the CDR3 DNA reads TGCGCCAGCAGTCGGGACAGGGGGATGGAGGCTTTCTTT.

This clone was counted a single time. The chain links TRBV20-1 to TRBJ1-1; weak D call: TRBD1 (6 bases). The germline V and J ends were trimmed by 1 base and 4 bases, with 10 bases remaining between them. The CDR3 is made up of 13 amino acids. In germline, CDR1 is DFQATT, CDR2 SNEGSKA (reference sequence). As DNA, the CDR3 is TGCAGTGCTAGAGGTATACAGGGCACTGAAGCTTTCTTT. Its translation is CSARGIQGTEAFF.

This chain connects TRBV30 to TRBJ1-6; TRBD1 aligns across 8 bases. The CDR3 covers 14 residues. Germline lookup yields CDR1 GTSNPN and CDR2 SVGIG (reference sequence). Germline trimming cut 4 bases from V and 10 bases from J; bases unmatched to any gene: 9. CDR3 amino acids: CAWTLGQGGSPLHF. The CDR3 DNA sequence: TGTGCCTGGACCTTAGGACAGGGTGGATCACCCCTCCACTTT.

The chain is built from TRBV28 and TRBJ2-1; possibly TRBD1 for D (6 bases). V was cut by 2 bases and J by 6 bases, with 14 bases left in between. The CDR3 sequence is 15 residues long. The germline V gene encodes CDR1 MDHEN and CDR2 SYDVKM. The CDR3 nucleotides are TGTGCCAGCAGTTTACGCAGGGGCTTGGGCAATGAGCAGTTCTTC. Translation: CASSLRRGLGNEQFF.

CDR3 sequence: CASSVGGSSSGNTIYF. The DNA for the CDR3 is TGTGCCAGCAGCGTAGGAGGCAGTAGCTCTGGAAACACCATATATTTT. The chain is built from TRBV9 and TRBJ1-3; D remains ambiguous. Germline V gene data show CDR1 as SGDLS and CDR2 as YYNGEE. CDR3 length: 16 residues. V was shortened by 0 bases and J by 0 bases, with 10 bases between the two germline ends.

As for this clone: The junction differs from germline at one of its ends, possibly a read error. This chain joins TRBV20-1 and TRBJ1-2, with D perhaps matching TRBD1 (5 bases). The V gene's germline CDR1 is DFQATT and CDR2 SNEGSKA (reference sequence). The CDR3 consists of 13 residues. The CDR3 spells CTARLSGYNGYTF. The CDR3 nucleotides are TGCACTGCTAGACTTTCAGGGTACAATGGCTACACCTTC.

The table lists this clone with a few counts. The chain recombines TRBV5-1 with TRBJ2-7; D call uncertain. V lost 5 bases and J lost 0, with 15 bases in between. Per germline, CDR1 SGHRS and CDR2 YFSETQ. The CDR3 sequence is 15 residues long. This CDR3 reads CASSKAGVSSYEQYF. The DNA of the CDR3 is TGCGCCAGCAGTAAAGCAGGAGTCAGCTCCTACGAGCAGTACTTC.

This chain joins TRBV7-9 and TRBJ2-7; 7 bases are a match to TRBD1. Looked up from germline, CDR1 is SEHNR and CDR2 is FQNEAQ (reference sequence). V was clipped by 3 bases and J by 5 bases; unmatched bases: 10. The CDR3 extends over 15 amino acids. In nucleotides, the CDR3 is TGTGCCAGCAGCTTTGGTTGGGGAGACAGGGACGAGCAGTACTTC. Protein sequence: CASSFGWGDRDEQYF. The variable domain in full, with the rest retrieved from reference TRBV7-9 and TRBJ2-7, is DTGVSQNPRHKITKRGQNVTFRCDPISEHNRLYWYRQTLGQGPEFLTYFQNEAQLEKSRLLSDRFSAERPKGSFSTLEIQRTEQGDSAMYLCASSFGWGDRDEQYFGPGTRLTVT.

The gene calls are TRBV5-8 and TRBJ1-1; D may be TRBD1 (6 bases). CDR3 length: 16 residues. V was trimmed by 0 bases and J by 4 bases, leaving 16 bases between them. Looked up from germline, CDR1 is SGHTS and CDR2 is YDEGEE. In DNA, the CDR3 is TGTGCCAGCAGCTTGGCCGGGCGGACCAGGGGCACTGAAGCTTTCTTT. It translates to CASSLAGRTRGTEAFF.

This clone was counted a few times. The chain is built from TRBV7-8 and TRBJ2-7; 11 nucleotides match TRBD2. V was pared by 7 bases and J by 4 bases, with 9 bases of the junction left unmatched. The germline V gene encodes CDR1 SGHVS and CDR2 FQNEAQ. This CDR3 spans 15 amino acids. For the CDR3, the DNA is TGTGCCAGCACCCTAATAGCGGGAGGGATTTACGAGCAGTACTTC. Translation gives CASTLIAGGIYEQYF.

CDR3 amino acids: CASSDPPERMAFF. Here the CDR3 DNA reads TGTGCCAGCAGCGACCCGCCTGAAAGGATGGCTTTCTTT. The chain is built from TRBV5-4 and TRBJ1-1; D uncertain. CDR3 length equals 13 residues. The V and J ends lost 4 bases and 11 bases respectively, with 18 bases between them. From germline, CDR1 is SGHNT and CDR2 YYREEE (reference sequence).

J is TRBJ2-7 and V is TRBV28; D remains unclear. CDR1 and CDR2 from the germline V gene are MDHEN and SYDVKM. This CDR3 is 15 amino acids long. V was cut by 4 bases and J by 3 bases, with 16 bases left in between. CDR3 DNA: TGTGCCAGCAGTTCCTTGGGCCCTCAACACTACGAGCAGTACTTC. It codes for CASSSLGPQHYEQYF.

CDR3 DNA sequence: TGTGCCAGTAGTATAGCTGGGGGCTCTGGGGCCAACGTCCTGACTTTC. Translated, it gives CASSIAGGSGANVLTF. The chain uses TRBV19 and TRBJ2-6; D is tentatively TRBD1 or TRBD2 (5 bases each). V lost 1 base and J lost 0, with 7 bases in between. The CDR3 runs to 16 residues. Germline CDR1 and CDR2: LNHDA and SQIVND (reference sequence).

This chain links TRBV20-1 with TRBJ1-5; no definite D call. This CDR3 contains 13 residues. Trimming removed 4 bases at V and 3 bases at J, with 10 bases between. Germline values: CDR1 DFQATT, CDR2 SNEGSKA (reference sequence). The CDR3 DNA follows: TGCAGTGCTATCGATTCTCCCAATCAGCCCCAGCATTTT. Amino acids: CSAIDSPNQPQHF.